These 16 T cell receptor beta chains were all obtained from the same sample, sequenced in a study of shared clonotypes between healthy human individuals. Only in-frame clones appear in the TCRdb table, and some are missing; sequencing was by immunoSEQ multiplex PCR. The sample holds more than 400,000 clones, about 85% seen once. Sequencing was carried out using PBMCs. These receptors were taken from a woman aged 40 to 50 in good health. Some clones in this sample may be carry-over from other donors' samples.

This sequence joins TRBV7-2 and TRBJ2-2; 7 bases map to TRBD1. This CDR3 is 16 amino acids long. Losses at the gene ends were 5 bases for V and 1 base for J; bases not matched to a gene: 7. The germline gives CDR1 SGHTA, CDR2 FQGNSA. Here the CDR3 reads CASSRGGGRNTGELFF. The CDR3 DNA reads TGTGCCAGCAGCCGAGGGGGCGGACGGAACACCGGGGAGCTGTTTTTT.

This clone was recorded a few times. Given a far larger clone just one base away, this is likely a sequencing read error. Other nucleotide sequences from this sample produce the same CDR3. The genes are TRBV25-1 and TRBJ1-2; TRBD1 agrees at 7 bases. V lost 3 bases, J lost 4 bases, and 5 bases stayed unmatched. CDR1 MGHDK and CDR2 SYGVNS come from the germline V gene. The CDR3 is 14 residues long. CDR3: CASSEVTGTYGYTF. CDR3 DNA: TGTGCCAGCAGTGAGGTGACAGGGACCTATGGCTACACCTTC.

J is TRBJ2-1 and V is TRBV15; 9 positions agree with TRBD1. CDR3 length equals 16 residues. J gave up 4 bases and V 3 bases, and 7 bases lay outside the gene matches. The germline V gene encodes CDR1 LNHNV and CDR2 YYDKDF (reference sequence). CDR3: CATSRTGQGQYNEQFF. The CDR3, as DNA: TGTGCCACCAGCAGGACGGGACAGGGCCAGTACAATGAGCAGTTCTTC.

Notes on this clone: A far larger clone is one base from this, pointing to a likely read error. The CDR3: CACSQGPNEQFF. The CDR3 region has the DNA TGTGCCTGTAGTCAGGGGCCCAATGAGCAGTTCTTC. The rearrangement joins TRBV30 to TRBJ2-1, with D perhaps TRBD1 (6 bases). Germline-derived CDR1 and CDR2 are GTSNPN and SVGIG (reference sequence). Trimming removed 6 bases at V and 6 bases at J, with 12 bases between. The CDR3 length is 12 residues.

Comments on this clone: At one boundary the junction diverges from the germline segment, which might be a read error. V usage is TRBV30 and J usage is TRBJ1-5; weak D call: TRBD1 (6 bases). The CDR3 totals 15 residues. Per the germline V gene, CDR1 is GTSNPN and CDR2 is SVGIG (reference sequence). The CDR3 sequence: CARSPLGHGNQPQHF. The CDR3, as DNA: TGTGCCCGGAGCCCCTTGGGACATGGCAATCAGCCCCAGCATTTT. The full variable domain, completed using reference TRBV30 and TRBJ1-5, is SQTIHQWPATLVQPVGSPLSLECTVEGTSNPNLYWYRQAAGRGLQLLFYSVGIGQISSEVPQNLSASRPQDRQFILSSKKLLLSDSGFYLCARSPLGHGNQPQHFGDGTRLSIL.

This clone was observed a single time. The gene calls are TRBV19 and TRBJ2-5; TRBD2 matches at 11 bases. The J call may be incorrect, as the DNA end agrees better with TRBJ2-7. CDR1 LNHDA and CDR2 SQIVND come from the germline V gene (reference sequence). The CDR3 contains 13 residues. Here the CDR3 reads CASRLAGGHEQYF. The CDR3 nucleotides are TGTGCCAGTAGGCTAGCGGGAGGACACGAGCAGTACTTC.

The chain combines TRBV18 with TRBJ1-2; TRBD1 is a possible D gene (6 bases). The germline V and J ends were trimmed by 3 bases and 8 bases, with 19 bases remaining between them. Germline lookup yields CDR1 KGHSH and CDR2 LQKENI. The CDR3 totals 15 residues. Written as DNA, the CDR3 is TGTGCCAGCTCACCCGTCCCCCAAACAGGGCTAGGCTACACCTTC. The encoded protein is CASSPVPQTGLGYTF. Using reference TRBV18 and TRBJ1-2 for the parts outside the CDR3, the full variable domain is NAGVMQNPRHLVRRRGQEARLRCSPMKGHSHVYWYRQLPEEGLKFMVYLQKENIIDESGMPKERFSAEFPKEGPSILRIQQVVRGDSAAYFCASSPVPQTGLGYTFGSGTRLTVV.

This chain uses TRBV19 with TRBJ2-1; 13 nucleotides align to TRBD2. CDR3 length: 17 amino acids. The V segment lost 1 base and the J segment 8 bases; nucleotides outside the gene matches: 8. Germline V CDR1 and CDR2: LNHDA, SQIVND (reference sequence). The CDR3 DNA reads as TGTGCCAGTAGTATAGGAGGACTAGCGGGAGCCCTCGATGAGCAGTTCTTC. Translating gives CASSIGGLAGALDEQFF.

The chain links TRBV2 to TRBJ2-2; D gene ambiguous. In germline, CDR1 is SNHLY, CDR2 FYNNEI. V lost 7 bases and J 0 bases, leaving 12 bases between the germline ends. The CDR3 has 15 residues. In nucleotides, the CDR3 is TGTGCCAGCAAACGGACCACGGCGAACACCGGGGAGCTGTTTTTT. It yields the protein CASKRTTANTGELFF.

V gene TRBV11-2 combines with J gene TRBJ2-2; D unclear. Deletions cut 5 bases from V and 8 bases from J, with 9 bases between. Germline lookup yields CDR1 SGHAT and CDR2 FQNNGV. The CDR3 sequence is 12 residues long. CDR3 sequence (DNA): TGTGCCAGCAGCCACCCCGGGGGGGAGCTGTTTTTT. Residues: CASSHPGGELFF.

The V gene is TRBV5-4, the J gene TRBJ2-7; D is ambiguous. The CDR3 sequence is 13 residues long. Trimming pared 4 bases from V and 3 bases from J, leaving 11 bases between. Germline V gene sequence: CDR1 SGHNT, CDR2 YYREEE (reference sequence). CDR3 amino acids: CASSSYRNYEQYF. The CDR3 DNA reads TGTGCCAGCAGCAGTTATAGAAACTACGAGCAGTACTTC.

This clone was counted a few times. A far more abundant clone sits one base away, making this likely a read error. V and J are TRBV29-1 and TRBJ1-1; 9 bases are shared with TRBD1. Losses at the gene ends were 2 bases for V and 7 bases for J; bases not matched to a gene: 2. The CDR3 is made up of 12 amino acids. Germline CDR1 and CDR2: SQVTM and ANQGSEA. CDR3 DNA: TGCAGCGTTGAAAGACAGGGGGATGAAGCTTTCTTT. This codes for CSVERQGDEAFF.

This clone was observed a handful of times. This chain links TRBV28 with TRBJ2-2; 11 nucleotides match TRBD2. The CDR3 totals 20 residues. CDR1 is MDHEN, CDR2 SYDVKM, per germline. The V gene end was trimmed by 4 bases and the J gene end by 0 bases; junction bases not matched to a gene: 13. Written as DNA, the CDR3 is TGTGCCAGCAGTTACCCCCCGGTGGCTAGCGGGAGGACGAACACCGGGGAGCTGTTTTTT. This sequence encodes CASSYPPVASGRTNTGELFF. The complete variable domain, with remaining parts taken from reference TRBV28 and TRBJ2-2, reads DVKVTQSSRYLVKRTGEKVFLECVQDMDHENMFWYRQDPGLGLRLIYFSYDVKMKEKGDIPEGYSVSREKKERFSLILESASTNQTSMYLCASSYPPVASGRTNTGELFFGEGSRLTVL.

The chain employs TRBV6-5 and TRBJ2-7, with D possibly being TRBD2 (5 bases). Trimming left V 7 bases short and J 0 bases short, with 13 bases between. The germline gives CDR1 MNHEY, CDR2 SVGAGI. This CDR3 has 14 amino acids. CDR3: CASTPLGSSYEQYF. The CDR3 DNA follows: TGTGCCAGCACCCCACTAGGTTCCTCCTACGAGCAGTACTTC.

V and J are TRBV5-1 and TRBJ2-5, with D maybe TRBD2 (6 bases). The J call is uncertain, as TRBJ2-7 better fits the DNA end. The germline V gene encodes CDR1 SGHRS and CDR2 YFSETQ. This CDR3 is 13 amino acids long. The CDR3: CASSLSGELEQYF. The CDR3 DNA reads TGCGCCAGCAGCTTGTCGGGAGAACTCGAGCAGTACTTC.

A note on this clone: A far larger clone lies a single base away; this is likely a read error. The genes are TRBV5-1 and TRBJ1-5; D remains ambiguous. The CDR3 spans 15 residues. CDR1 and CDR2 from the germline V gene are SGHRS and YFSETQ. V gave up 0 bases and J gave up 0 bases, with 7 bases separating them. CDR3 protein: CASSLGLLSNQPQHF. CDR3 DNA sequence: TGCGCCAGCAGCTTGGGACTGCTTAGCAATCAGCCCCAGCATTTT.